These T cell receptor beta chains were read from a single sample in a study of metastatic and nonmetastatic thyroid tumors. TCRdb re-analyzed the PCR reads through MiXCR. The table records about 16,000 clones, 27% of them present only once. The sequenced sample consisted of adjacent normal tissue. Receptor source: a female donor with papillary thyroid cancer or a benign thyroid nodule (not recorded which). Some clones in this sample may be carry-over from other donors' samples. The CDR3 runs from the conserved cysteine through the conserved F or W.

TRBJ2-1,TRBV6-5,CASSYSTSGINEQFF
TRBJ1-5,TRBV19,CASSLRTGATDQPQHF
TRBJ2-7,TRBV6-1,CASSKGGTSGFEQYF
TRBJ2-1,TRBV12-3/TRBV12-4,CASRPRGGHNEQFF
TRBJ2-7,TRBV7-2,CASSLARVGVYEQYF
TRBJ1-6,TRBV6-1,CASSELQANSPLHF
TRBJ2-7,TRBV12-3/TRBV12-4,CASSAPWDSSGQYF
TRBJ2-7,TRBV30,CAWSGQGEDEQYF
TRBJ1-2,TRBV11-2,CASSLDRDYGYTF
TRBJ1-2,TRBV30,CALLASYYGYTF
TRBJ2-2,TRBV24-1,CATSDSSVAGYIPNTGELFF
TRBJ2-7,TRBV5-6,CASSWLAGGYEQYF
TRBJ1-4,TRBV4-1,CASSQTGGFTNEKLFF
TRBJ2-3,TRBV28,CASIPMTGVRYTQYF
TRBJ2-3,TRBV2,CASSGSGGTDTQYF
TRBJ2-3,TRBV6-2/TRBV6-3,CASSRIQFTSTDTQYF
TRBJ2-3,TRBV2,CASSESVSSTDTQYF
TRBJ2-7,TRBV27,CASSLFGTSEVATPYF
TRBJ2-1,TRBV11-2,CASSATSGRNEQFF
TRBJ1-3,TRBV7-2,CASSPRGGDGNTIYF
TRBJ2-3,TRBV4-1,CASSQDWDSTDTQYF
TRBJ1-5,TRBV28,CASNPRRLGNQPQHF
TRBJ2-1,TRBV5-4,CASSWVSGRDTSSYNEQFF
TRBJ2-7,TRBV19,CASSPLSSGYEQYF
TRBJ2-7,TRBV5-6,CASSLGEVRLSGYEQYF
TRBJ1-4,TRBV11-2,CASSFSTGRGETNEKLFF
TRBJ2-2,TRBV14,CASKKGGVNTGELFF
TRBJ2-7,TRBV12-3/TRBV12-4,CASSSSTGFDYEQYF
TRBJ2-7,TRBV10-3,CAISSGTDSYEQYF
TRBJ2-5,TRBV9,CASSVGSASGLSETQYF
TRBJ2-3,TRBV20-1,CSARPPTGPSTDTQYF
TRBJ1-6,TRBV5-6,CASSLDRFNSPLHF
TRBJ2-6,TRBV6-1,CASSDRNSGANVLTF
TRBJ2-2,TRBV11-1,CASSFYGQGRTGELFF
TRBJ2-7,TRBV10-1,CASSGSSGSHEQYF